This entry lists 15 T cell receptor beta chains sequenced from one sample in a study of shared T cell receptors in the human thymus. Produced via immunoSEQ multiplex PCR; TCRdb's table is partial and in-frame only. The table has some 660,000 clones, 80% to 90% seen once. These data were also filed under a second study, of human thymus T cells.

The sample comprised thymocytes. All receptors derive from a boy under two years old with a congenital heart defect.

Points on this clone: The limits of the CDR3 on the DNA are not certain, so only TCRdb's listed CDR3 is given. This chain uses TRBV7-6 with TRBJ2-2; the table's D call of TRBD2 was not tested on the DNA. The CDR3 is 17 amino acids long, termini counted. The V gene's germline CDR1 is SGHVS and CDR2 FNYEAQ. The CDR3 protein is CASSFFVLAVPTGELFF.

The chain couples TRBV9 to TRBJ2-7; 8 positions agree with TRBD1. Per the germline V gene, CDR1 is SGDLS and CDR2 is YYNGEE. This CDR3 spans 14 amino acids. Trimming removed 2 bases from V and 2 bases from J; junction bases left unmatched: 3. CDR3 DNA: TGTGCCAGCAGCGTGGGACAGGATACCTACGAGCAGTACTTC. The encoded protein is CASSVGQDTYEQYF.

The rearrangement joins TRBV7-2 to TRBJ2-7, with D perhaps matching TRBD2 (6 bases). This CDR3 contains 14 residues. The germline CDR1 and CDR2 sequences are SGHTA and FQGNSA. V lost 1 base and J 3 bases, leaving 10 bases between the germline ends. CDR3 loop: CASSLGGLVYEQYF. CDR3 sequence (DNA): TGTGCCAGCAGCTTAGGGGGACTTGTCTACGAGCAGTACTTC.

The gene calls are TRBV30 and TRBJ2-7; D not certain. CDR3 length: 12 amino acids. CDR1 GTSNPN and CDR2 SVGIG come from the germline V gene (reference sequence). Trimming took 2 bases from V and 0 from J, leaving 5 bases between them. The CDR3 nucleotides read TGTGCCTGGAGTTCGAGCTCCTACGAGCAGTACTTC. Protein sequence: CAWSSSSYEQYF.

This clone has only a few counts. J is TRBJ1-6 and V is TRBV5-4; D call uncertain. This CDR3 has 12 residues. CDR1 and CDR2 (germline): SGHNT, YYREEE (reference sequence). Trimming left V 4 bases short and J 9 bases short, with 8 bases between. CDR3 in amino acids: CASSARGSPLHF. The DNA of the CDR3 is TGTGCCAGCAGCGCCCGAGGTTCACCCCTCCACTTT.

The V and J genes are TRBV28 and TRBJ2-3; 12 bases are shared with TRBD2. The CDR3 covers 16 residues. Unmatched junction bases numbered 8, after V lost 6 bases and J lost 4 bases. Germline lookup yields CDR1 MDHEN and CDR2 SYDVKM. CDR3 residues: CASRPSSGGASDTQYF. The CDR3 nucleotides read TGTGCCAGCAGGCCGTCTAGCGGGGGGGCTTCAGATACGCAGTATTTT.

The V gene is TRBV7-2, the J gene TRBJ2-7; 7 bases fit TRBD2. CDR1 and CDR2 from the germline V gene are SGHTA and FQGNSA. V was pared by 2 bases and J by 2 bases, with 6 bases of the junction left unmatched. The CDR3 spans 15 residues. The CDR3 is CASSLRSGGTYEQYF. The CDR3 DNA reads TGTGCCAGCAGCTTACGCTCCGGGGGGACCTACGAGCAGTACTTC.

The chain carries TRBV2 and TRBJ1-5; D is unresolved. The germline gives CDR1 SNHLY, CDR2 FYNNEI. The V end was cut by 0 bases, the J end by 0 bases, with 6 bases between. The CDR3 loop spans 15 amino acids. The CDR3 loop reads CASSEAAYSNQPQHF. In nucleotides, the CDR3 is TGTGCCAGCAGTGAAGCGGCTTATAGCAATCAGCCCCAGCATTTT.

Notes on this clone: This CDR3 is also generated by other DNA sequences in the sample. The V gene is TRBV6-5, the J gene TRBJ1-2; TRBD1 agrees at 8 bases. The CDR3 runs to 13 residues. Germline V lookup: CDR1 MNHEY, CDR2 SVGAGI. J was trimmed by 6 bases and V by 6 bases; bases with no gene match: 6. CDR3 bases: TGTGCCAGCAGAAAACAGGGGGGTGATGGCTACACCTTC. Translation: CASRKQGGDGYTF.

In nucleotides, the CDR3 is TGTGCCAGCAGTGAAACGACAGGGACAGGGGTAATAAGGAATGAAAAACTGTTTTTT. The encoded protein is CASSETTGTGVIRNEKLFF. The rearrangement joins TRBV2 to TRBJ1-4, with 10 bases matching TRBD1. The CDR3 covers 19 residues. Germline V gene data show CDR1 as SNHLY and CDR2 as FYNNEI. With V trimmed by 2 bases and J by 5 bases, 14 bases remained unmatched.

This rearrangement joins TRBV5-1 to TRBJ2-1; 11 bases match TRBD2. The germline V gene encodes CDR1 SGHRS and CDR2 YFSETQ. CDR3 length: 16 amino acids. The V gene end was trimmed by 3 bases and the J gene end by 10 bases; junction bases not matched to a gene: 12. The CDR3 spells CASSSSVAGGPGEQFF. The CDR3 coding sequence is TGCGCCAGCAGCTCTTCTGTAGCGGGAGGGCCAGGAGAGCAGTTCTTC.

The V and J genes are TRBV15 and TRBJ2-4; TRBD1 matches 7 bases. The length of the CDR3 is 19 residues. Trimming took 1 base from V and 0 from J; bases not matched to a gene: 12. Germline CDR1 LNHNV, CDR2 YYDKDF (reference sequence). The CDR3 coding sequence is TGTGCCACCAGCAGAGTTACACGCCGGGACAGTCTAGCCAAAAACATTCAGTACTTC. It codes for CATSRVTRRDSLAKNIQYF.

The chain has TRBV10-1 and TRBJ2-2; TRBD1 matches 10 bases. CDR3 length: 19 amino acids. Trimming took 3 bases from V and 4 from J; bases not matched to a gene: 14. CDR1 and CDR2 (germline): WNHNN, SYGVQD (reference sequence). This CDR3 reads CASSDSPLRQGAGTGELFF. The CDR3 nucleotides read TGCGCCAGCAGTGACTCCCCCCTGAGACAGGGGGCAGGCACCGGGGAGCTGTTTTTT.

V gene TRBV5-4 combines with J gene TRBJ2-1, with 8 bases fitting TRBD2. Germline V gene sequence: CDR1 SGHNT, CDR2 YYREEE (reference sequence). The CDR3 totals 16 residues. The ends lost 1 base at V and 4 bases at J; junction bases unmatched: 7. The CDR3 here is CASSLNRTGGYNEQFF. As DNA, the CDR3 is TGTGCCAGCAGCTTGAATCGGACGGGGGGGTACAATGAGCAGTTCTTC.

CDR3: CASSLANGLGLAGGSDTQYF. The CDR3 region has the DNA TGCGCCAGCAGCCTAGCCAATGGATTGGGACTAGCGGGAGGGTCAGATACGCAGTATTTT. The rearrangement uses TRBV5-1 and TRBJ2-3, with 16 bases identical to TRBD2. The germline CDR1 and CDR2 sequences are SGHRS and YFSETQ. This CDR3 spans 20 amino acids. V trimming: 4 bases; J trimming: 4 bases; junction bases outside the gene matches: 15.